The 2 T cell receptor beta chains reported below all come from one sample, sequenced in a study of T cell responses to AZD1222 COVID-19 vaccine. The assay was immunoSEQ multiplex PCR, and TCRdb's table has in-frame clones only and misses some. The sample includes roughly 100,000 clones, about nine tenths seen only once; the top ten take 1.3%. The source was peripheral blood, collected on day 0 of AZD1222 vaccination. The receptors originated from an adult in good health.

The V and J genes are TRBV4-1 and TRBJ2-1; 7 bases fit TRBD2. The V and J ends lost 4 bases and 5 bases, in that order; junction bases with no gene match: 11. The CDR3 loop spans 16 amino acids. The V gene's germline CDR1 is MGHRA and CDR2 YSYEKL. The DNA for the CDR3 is TGCGCCAGCAGCCCCAAACTACCGGGACTAAACAATGAGCAGTTCTTC. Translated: CASSPKLPGLNNEQFF.

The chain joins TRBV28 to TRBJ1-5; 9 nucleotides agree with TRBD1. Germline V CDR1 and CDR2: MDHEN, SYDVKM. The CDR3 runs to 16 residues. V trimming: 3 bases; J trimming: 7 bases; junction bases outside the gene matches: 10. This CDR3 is CASSFGQGRRSQPQHF. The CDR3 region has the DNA TGTGCCAGCAGTTTCGGACAGGGGCGCCGTAGCCAGCCCCAGCATTTT.